The following is a TCR beta chain sequence with its context. Antigen: not known. These data come from a study of cytomegalovirus exposure and HLA in healthy donors. The PCR contained 60 Vbeta and 13 Jbeta primers. Clones were read by immunoSEQ multiplex PCR, and TCRdb kept only the in-frame ones, dropping some. The repertoire holds 95,000 to 150,000 clones, with over 60% as singletons. The CDR3 length is 14 residues. In germline, CDR1 is SEHNR, CDR2 FQNEAQ (reference sequence). V gave up 5 bases and J gave up 8 bases, with 15 bases separating them. Broader study findings: Reports indicate that TCR beta sequences accurately predicted the HLA-A and HLA-B alleles of most subjects.

V and J are TRBV7-9 and TRBJ1-4; no definite D call. This TCR came from a woman aged 40 to 49 in good health and CMV-seropositive. Material: PBMCs. CDR3 protein: CASSLGLDAEKLFF. DNA of the CDR3: TGTGCCAGCAGCCTGGGCCTCGATGCGGAAAAACTGTTTTTT.